This paragraph covers one T cell receptor (beta chain) sequence. Only in-frame clones appear in the TCRdb table, and some are missing; sequencing was by immunoSEQ multiplex PCR. The sample shows 5,500 to 7,000 clones, roughly two fifths of them seen only once. This sample stems from a study of T cells in localized non-small cell lung cancer. V dropped 4 bases and J dropped 7; count of bases not matched to a gene: 10. This CDR3 comprises 15 residues. CDR1 and CDR2 (germline): LNHDA, SQIVND (reference sequence). The specimen was lung tumor tissue, collected before any cancer treatment. The J gene is TRBJ2-1, the V gene TRBV19; 7 bases are shared with TRBD2. The sequence was collected from a woman aged 35 to 69 with stage II squamous cell lung carcinoma. The CDR3 nucleotides are TGTGCCAGTAGTAGTCTGTCTAGCGGAGATAATGAGCAGTTCTTC. Protein sequence: CASSSLSSGDNEQFF.